The 20 T cell receptor beta chains in this list originate from one sample, sequenced in a study of T cell responses to AZD1222 COVID-19 vaccine (dated by TCRdb to about 2021). Preparation of the library involved the immunoSEQ multiplex PCR assay. TCRdb provides this immuneACCESS table in a form limited to in-frame rearrangements. Some clones are lacking; in checked studies, under half of them reflect an unresolved V gene, and why the rest are absent is not known. Here the sample has 140,000 or so clones; 88% occur a single time. The ten top clones hold 3% to 4.5% of the sample. The sample's time point label, in plain terms: baseline before first vaccination. The sample here was peripheral blood, taken on day 0 of AZD1222 vaccination. Receptors originate from an adult in good health.

This clone was seen just once. The J gene is TRBJ1-2, the V gene TRBV24-1, with 8 bases matching TRBD1. The CDR3 length is 18 residues. V was pared by 5 bases and J by 2 bases, with 15 bases of the junction left unmatched. CDR1 is KGHDR and CDR2 is SFDVKD in the germline V gene. This chain's CDR3 is CATSGSSPVQGANYGYTF. In DNA form, the CDR3 reads TGTGCCACCAGTGGTAGCTCCCCGGTCCAGGGGGCGAACTATGGCTACACCTTC.

This rearrangement joins TRBV11-2 to TRBJ2-7; the D gene could be TRBD1 or TRBD2 (5 bases each). Per germline, CDR1 SGHAT and CDR2 FQNNGV. V was cut by 5 bases and J by 3 bases, with 11 bases left in between. The CDR3 runs to 13 residues. CDR3 residues: CASSPGTGYEQYF. The CDR3 bases are TGTGCCAGCAGCCCCGGGACCGGCTACGAGCAGTACTTC.

V gene TRBV5-4 combines with J gene TRBJ1-4, with no clear D. CDR3 length: 12 residues. The V and J ends lost 4 bases and 8 bases respectively, with 9 bases between them. Germline V CDR1 and CDR2: SGHNT, YYREEE (reference sequence). CDR3 region: CASSRHGEKLFF. The CDR3 region has the DNA TGTGCCAGCAGCCGTCATGGAGAAAAACTGTTTTTT.

A remark on this clone: One end of the junction is discordant with germline, which a read error may explain. For the CDR3, the DNA is TGTGCCAGCAGTTTAGAGCCAGGTCTCGAAGCTTTCTTT. Translating gives CASSLEPGLEAFF. The chain uses TRBV11-2 and TRBJ1-1; the D is unclear. Per the germline V gene, CDR1 is SGHAT and CDR2 is FQNNGV. This CDR3 is built from 13 residues. Full variable domain (rest looked up from reference TRBV11-2 and TRBJ1-1): EAGVAQSPRYKIIEKRQSVAFWCNPISGHATLYWYQQILGQGPKLLIQFQNNGVVDDSQLPKDRFSAERLKGVDSTLKIQPAKLEDSAVYLCASSLEPGLEAFFGQGTRLTVV.

The rearrangement joins TRBV11-2 to TRBJ1-1, with TRBD1 matching over 7 bases. After removal of 3 bases from V and 0 bases from J, the junction contained 10 bases not matched to a gene. The germline V gene encodes CDR1 SGHAT and CDR2 FQNNGV. The CDR3 spans 17 residues. CDR3 loop: CASSLGRQGPLNTEAFF. The DNA of the CDR3 is TGTGCCAGCAGCTTGGGAAGACAGGGCCCTTTGAACACTGAAGCTTTCTTT.

The genes are TRBV30 and TRBJ2-2; 9 bases line up with TRBD1. Germline V gene lookup returns CDR1 GTSNPN and CDR2 SVGIG (reference sequence). The CDR3 has 13 residues. The V and J ends lost 8 bases and 4 bases, in that order; junction bases with no gene match: 5. The CDR3 region is CARTGVGTGELFF. As DNA, the CDR3 is TGTGCCCGGACAGGGGTTGGCACCGGGGAGCTGTTTTTT.

The genes are TRBV12-1 and TRBJ2-7; TRBD2, the table's D call, lacks a check against the DNA. TRBV12-1 is deemed a pseudogene. The CDR3 is made up of 17 amino acids. The CDR3 sequence is CASSFASSGNLSYEQYF. The DNA for the CDR3 is TGTGCCAGCAGCTTTGCTTCTAGCGGAAACCTCTCCTACGAGCAGTACTTC.

The CDR3: CASSRTGVGQPQHF. DNA of the CDR3: TGTGCCAGTAGTAGGACCGGGGTAGGCCAGCCCCAGCATTTT. The rearrangement uses TRBV19 and TRBJ1-5, with D hard to call. V lost 4 bases, J lost 7 bases, and 14 bases lay in between. The CDR3 length is 14 residues. Germline V CDR1 and CDR2: LNHDA, SQIVND (reference sequence).

This chain uses TRBV6-2 or TRBV6-3 with TRBJ2-1; D possibly corresponds to TRBD1 (6 bases). V was trimmed by 7 bases and J by 1 base, leaving 14 bases between them. CDR1 is MNHEY, CDR2 SVGEGT, per germline. The CDR3 has 15 amino acids. CDR3 coding DNA: TGTGCCAGCACCCCAGCAGGGGTTTCCTACAATGAGCAGTTCTTC. Encoded protein: CASTPAGVSYNEQFF.

The chain joins TRBV14 to TRBJ1-1; 8 bases map to TRBD1. V gave up 4 bases and J gave up 4 bases; unmatched junction bases: 2. The CDR3 sequence is 13 residues long. In germline, CDR1 is SGHDN, CDR2 FVKESK. The CDR3 sequence is CASSLTGGTEAFF. The CDR3 DNA sequence: TGTGCCAGCAGCCTTACAGGGGGCACTGAAGCTTTCTTT.

The genes are TRBV6-5 and TRBJ1-5; D remains unclear. The CDR3 consists of 13 residues. Trimming took off 4 bases at V and 5 bases at J, with 9 bases between the two ends. Germline lookup yields CDR1 MNHEY and CDR2 SVGAGI. Written as DNA, the CDR3 is TGTGCCAGCAGTTTCATACAGCATCAGCCCCAGCATTTT. It yields the protein CASSFIQHQPQHF.

The V gene is TRBV4-3, the J gene TRBJ2-2, with D possibly matching TRBD1 (6 bases). Germline V gene lookup returns CDR1 LGHNA and CDR2 YSLEER. V lost 1 base, J lost 6 bases, and 9 bases lay in between. The CDR3 is 14 residues long. The CDR3 nucleotides read TGCGCCAGCAGCCAAGTAGAGGGGGCCGGGGAGCTGTTTTTT. This encodes CASSQVEGAGELFF.

This clone was seen just once. The chain carries TRBV19 and TRBJ2-1; D unresolved. Germline CDR1 is LNHDA and CDR2 is SQIVND (reference sequence). V lost 1 base and J lost 8, with 12 bases in between. CDR3 length equals 14 residues. CDR3 nucleotides: TGTGCCAGTAGTATAGCGCTAAGGCCCGATGAGCAGTTCTTC. Amino acids: CASSIALRPDEQFF.

This clone was observed a handful of times. The chain has TRBV6-5 and TRBJ2-3; D not resolved. The CDR3 extends over 11 amino acids. Deletions cut 4 bases from V and 8 bases from J, with 7 bases between. Per the germline V gene, CDR1 is MNHEY and CDR2 is SVGAGI. As DNA, the CDR3 is TGTGCCAGCAGTTTAACCCTTACGCAGTATTTT. It yields the protein CASSLTLTQYF.

V gene TRBV5-1 combines with J gene TRBJ1-6; D unclear. Germline V gene lookup returns CDR1 SGHRS and CDR2 YFSETQ. The CDR3 is made up of 15 amino acids. Trimming stripped 0 bases from V and 7 bases from J, with 11 bases between. CDR3 loop: CASSLGGPPNSPLHF. CDR3 nucleotides: TGCGCCAGCAGCTTGGGAGGGCCTCCAAATTCACCCCTCCACTTT.

The chain has TRBV3-1 (or the pseudogene TRBV3-2) and TRBJ2-2, with 7 bases that match TRBD1. The CDR3 sequence is 18 residues long. The germline CDR1 and CDR2 sequences are LGHDT and YNNKEL (reference sequence). Trimming took 4 bases from V and 5 from J; bases not matched to a gene: 16. The CDR3 coding sequence is TGTGCCAGCAGCCCCCGGGACAGTACCAACTTTGGGACCGGGGAGCTGTTTTTT. Amino acid sequence: CASSPRDSTNFGTGELFF.

J is TRBJ1-6 and V is TRBV30; D is unclear. The CDR3 consists of 14 residues. The V end was cut by 2 bases, the J end by 10 bases, with 15 bases between. Germline CDR1 and CDR2: GTSNPN and SVGIG (reference sequence). This CDR3 reads CAWSMTGGGSPLHF. The CDR3, as DNA: TGTGCCTGGAGTATGACGGGCGGAGGGTCACCCCTCCACTTT.

The chain couples TRBV7-8 to TRBJ1-1; tentative D call: TRBD1 (6 bases). Germline V gene sequence: CDR1 SGHVS, CDR2 FQNEAQ. CDR3 length: 15 residues. V lost 1 base and J lost 4, with 13 bases in between. The CDR3 DNA follows: TGTGCCAGCAGCTTAGGTCGGGGGGCTGGCACTGAAGCTTTCTTT. Translated: CASSLGRGAGTEAFF.

The genes are TRBV10-2 and TRBJ1-2; TRBD1 might be the D (5 bases). Trimming shortened V by 3 bases and J by 6 bases, and 11 bases separated the two germline ends. The CDR3 length is 13 residues. The germline V gene encodes CDR1 WSHSY and CDR2 SAAADI. DNA of the CDR3: TGCGCCAGCAGTGAAACGTCAGGGAATGGCTACACCTTC. Its protein product is CASSETSGNGYTF.

This chain uses TRBV5-6 with TRBJ1-6; tentatively, D is TRBD1 (5 bases). There are 15 residues in the CDR3. Germline V gives CDR1 SGHDT, CDR2 YYEEEE. V was trimmed by 4 bases and J by 8 bases, leaving 16 bases between them. CDR3 sequence reads: CASSPRGAGYSPLHF. In DNA form, the CDR3 reads TGTGCCAGCAGCCCCCGTGGGGCAGGGTATTCACCCCTCCACTTT. Full variable domain (missing parts from reference TRBV5-6 and TRBJ1-6): DAGVTQSPTHLIKTRGQQVTLRCSPKSGHDTVSWYQQALGQGPQFIFQYYEEEERQRGNFPDRFSGHQFPNYSSELNVNALLLGDSALYLCASSPRGAGYSPLHFGNGTRLTVT.